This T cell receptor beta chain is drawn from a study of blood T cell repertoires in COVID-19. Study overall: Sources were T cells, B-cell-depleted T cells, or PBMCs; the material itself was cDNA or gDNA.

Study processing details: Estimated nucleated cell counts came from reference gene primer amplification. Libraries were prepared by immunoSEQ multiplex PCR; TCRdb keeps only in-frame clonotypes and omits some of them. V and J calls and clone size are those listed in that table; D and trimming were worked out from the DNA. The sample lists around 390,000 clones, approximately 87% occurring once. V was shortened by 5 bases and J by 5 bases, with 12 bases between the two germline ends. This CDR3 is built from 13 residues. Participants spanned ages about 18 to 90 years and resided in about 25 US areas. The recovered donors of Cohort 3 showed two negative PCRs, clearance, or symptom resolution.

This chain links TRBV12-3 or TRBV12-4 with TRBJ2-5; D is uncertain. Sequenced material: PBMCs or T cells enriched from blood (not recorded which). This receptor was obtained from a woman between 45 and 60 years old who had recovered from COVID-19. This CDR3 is CASSPRLEETQYF. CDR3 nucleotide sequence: TGTGCCAGCAGTCCCCGACTTGAGGAGACCCAGTACTTC.